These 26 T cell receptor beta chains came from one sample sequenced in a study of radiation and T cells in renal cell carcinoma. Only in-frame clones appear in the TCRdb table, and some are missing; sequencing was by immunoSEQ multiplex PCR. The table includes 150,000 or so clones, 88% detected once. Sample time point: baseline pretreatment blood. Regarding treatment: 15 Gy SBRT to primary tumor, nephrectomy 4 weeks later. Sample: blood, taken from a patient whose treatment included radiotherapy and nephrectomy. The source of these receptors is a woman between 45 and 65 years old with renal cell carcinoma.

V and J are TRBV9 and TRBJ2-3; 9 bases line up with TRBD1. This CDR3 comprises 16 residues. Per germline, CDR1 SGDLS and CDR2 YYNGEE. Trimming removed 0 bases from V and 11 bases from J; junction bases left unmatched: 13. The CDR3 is CASSVGYGTGRQLQYF. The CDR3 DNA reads TGTGCCAGCAGCGTAGGGTACGGGACAGGGCGCCAATTGCAGTATTTT.

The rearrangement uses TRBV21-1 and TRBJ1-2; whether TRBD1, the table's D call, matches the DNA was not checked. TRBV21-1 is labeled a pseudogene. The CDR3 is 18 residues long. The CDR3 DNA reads TGTGCCAGCAGCAAAGATGGGGGACAGGGCATAACTAACTATGGCTACACCTTC. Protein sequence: CASSKDGGQGITNYGYTF.

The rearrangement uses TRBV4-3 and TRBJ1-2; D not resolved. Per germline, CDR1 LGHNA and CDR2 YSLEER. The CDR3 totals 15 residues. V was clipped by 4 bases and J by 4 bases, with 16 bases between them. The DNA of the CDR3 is TGCGCCAGCAGCCGACGGGGAGTCCCACTCTATGGCTACACCTTC. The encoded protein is CASSRRGVPLYGYTF.

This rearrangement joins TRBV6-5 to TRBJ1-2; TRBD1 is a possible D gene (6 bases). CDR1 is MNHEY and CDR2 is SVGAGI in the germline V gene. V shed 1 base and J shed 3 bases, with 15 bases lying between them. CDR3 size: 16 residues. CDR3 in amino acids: CASSYWETGLHYGYTF. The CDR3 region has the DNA TGTGCCAGCAGTTACTGGGAGACAGGTCTTCACTATGGCTACACCTTC.

CDR3 coding DNA: TGTGCCAGCTCACCACCGACGGGGACAGACGGCTATGGCTACACCTTC. Its translation: CASSPPTGTDGYGYTF. The gene calls are TRBV18 and TRBJ1-2; 7 bases fit TRBD1. With 0 bases clipped from V and 4 bases from J, the junction kept 8 bases outside the gene matches. Germline V gene data show CDR1 as KGHSH and CDR2 as LQKENI. The CDR3 totals 16 residues.

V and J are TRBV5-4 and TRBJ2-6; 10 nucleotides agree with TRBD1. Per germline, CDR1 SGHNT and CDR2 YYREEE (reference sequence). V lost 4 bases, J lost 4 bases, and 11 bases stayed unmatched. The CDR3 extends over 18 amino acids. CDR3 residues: CASSVGQGMSMGANVLTF. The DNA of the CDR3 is TGTGCCAGCAGCGTGGGACAGGGGATGAGTATGGGGGCCAACGTCCTGACTTTC. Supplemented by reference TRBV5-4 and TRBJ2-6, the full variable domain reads ETGVTQSPTHLIKTRGQQVTLRCSSQSGHNTVSWYQQALGQGPQFIFQYYREEENGRGNFPPRFSGLQFPNYSSELNVNALELDDSALYLCASSVGQGMSMGANVLTFGAGSRLTVL.

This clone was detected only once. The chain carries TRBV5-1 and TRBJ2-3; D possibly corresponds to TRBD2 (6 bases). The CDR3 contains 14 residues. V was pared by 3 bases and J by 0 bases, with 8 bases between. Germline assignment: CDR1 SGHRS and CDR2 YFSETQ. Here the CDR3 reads CASSSGLSTDTQYF. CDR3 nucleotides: TGCGCCAGCAGCTCGGGACTTAGCACAGATACGCAGTATTTT.

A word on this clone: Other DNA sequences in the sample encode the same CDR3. In nucleotides, the CDR3 is TGTGCCAGCAGCCTGGGAGCGAACACTGAAGCTTTCTTT. Translating it yields CASSLGANTEAFF. The chain links TRBV7-3 to TRBJ1-1, with D unresolved. Per germline, CDR1 SGHTA and CDR2 FQGTGA. The CDR3 loop spans 13 amino acids. Trimming cost V 5 bases and J 1 base, with 8 bases left between them.

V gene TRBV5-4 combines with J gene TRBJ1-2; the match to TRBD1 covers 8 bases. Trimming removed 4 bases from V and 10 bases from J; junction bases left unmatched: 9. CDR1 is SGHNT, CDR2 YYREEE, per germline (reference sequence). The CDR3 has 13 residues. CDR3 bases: TGTGCCAGCAGCCCAGGACAGGGTATCTACTACACCTTC. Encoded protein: CASSPGQGIYYTF. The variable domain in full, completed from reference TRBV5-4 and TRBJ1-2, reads ETGVTQSPTHLIKTRGQQVTLRCSSQSGHNTVSWYQQALGQGPQFIFQYYREEENGRGNFPPRFSGLQFPNYSSELNVNALELDDSALYLCASSPGQGIYYTFGSGTRLTVV.

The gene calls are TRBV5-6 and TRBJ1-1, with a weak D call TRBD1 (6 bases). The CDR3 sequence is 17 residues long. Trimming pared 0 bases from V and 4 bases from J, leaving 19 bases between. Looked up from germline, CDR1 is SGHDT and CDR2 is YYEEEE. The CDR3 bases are TGTGCCAGCAGCTTGGTTTATTTCGGGGACATAGGCACTGAAGCTTTCTTT. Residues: CASSLVYFGDIGTEAFF. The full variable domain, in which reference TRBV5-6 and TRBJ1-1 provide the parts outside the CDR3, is DAGVTQSPTHLIKTRGQQVTLRCSPKSGHDTVSWYQQALGQGPQFIFQYYEEEERQRGNFPDRFSGHQFPNYSSELNVNALLLGDSALYLCASSLVYFGDIGTEAFFGQGTRLTVV.

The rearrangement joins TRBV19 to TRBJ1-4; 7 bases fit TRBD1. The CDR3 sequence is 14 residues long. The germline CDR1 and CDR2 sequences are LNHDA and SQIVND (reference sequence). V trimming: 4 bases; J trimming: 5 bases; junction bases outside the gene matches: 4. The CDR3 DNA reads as TGTGCCAGTAGTAAGGACAGGAGCAATGAAAAACTGTTTTTT. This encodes CASSKDRSNEKLFF. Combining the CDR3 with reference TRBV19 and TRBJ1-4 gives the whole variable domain DGGITQSPKYLFRKEGQNVTLSCEQNLNHDAMYWYRQDPGQGLRLIYYSQIVNDFQKGDIAEGYSVSREKKESFPLTVTSAQKNPTAFYLCASSKDRSNEKLFFGSGTQLSVL.

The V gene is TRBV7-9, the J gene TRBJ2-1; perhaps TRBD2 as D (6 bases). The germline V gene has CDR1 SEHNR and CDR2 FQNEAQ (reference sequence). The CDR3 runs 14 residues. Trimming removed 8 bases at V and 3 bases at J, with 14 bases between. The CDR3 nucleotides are TGTGCCAGCCGAACTGCGGGGTTCTACAATGAGCAGTTCTTC. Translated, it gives CASRTAGFYNEQFF.

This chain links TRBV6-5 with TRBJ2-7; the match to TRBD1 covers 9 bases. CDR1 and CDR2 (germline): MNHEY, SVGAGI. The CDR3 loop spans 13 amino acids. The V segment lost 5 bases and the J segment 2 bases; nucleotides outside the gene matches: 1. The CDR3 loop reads CASSGTGPYEQYF. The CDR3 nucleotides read TGTGCCAGCAGTGGGACAGGGCCCTACGAGCAGTACTTC.

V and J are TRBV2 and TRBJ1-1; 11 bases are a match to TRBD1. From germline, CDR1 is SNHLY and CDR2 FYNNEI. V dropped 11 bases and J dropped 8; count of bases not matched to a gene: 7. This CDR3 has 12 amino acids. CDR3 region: CAGTGGGAEAFF. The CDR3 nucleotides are TGTGCCGGGACAGGGGGGGGAGCCGAAGCTTTCTTT.

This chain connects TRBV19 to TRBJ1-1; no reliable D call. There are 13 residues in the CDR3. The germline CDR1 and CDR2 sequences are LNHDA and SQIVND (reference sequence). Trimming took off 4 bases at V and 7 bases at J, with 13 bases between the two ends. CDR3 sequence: CASSRRAQFEAFF. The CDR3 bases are TGTGCCAGTAGTAGGAGAGCGCAATTTGAAGCTTTCTTT.

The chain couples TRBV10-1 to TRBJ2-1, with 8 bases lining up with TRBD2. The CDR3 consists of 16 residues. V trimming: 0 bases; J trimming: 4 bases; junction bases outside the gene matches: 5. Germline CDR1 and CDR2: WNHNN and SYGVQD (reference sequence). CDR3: CASSESSGGLYNEQFF. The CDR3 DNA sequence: TGCGCCAGCAGTGAGTCCAGCGGGGGATTGTACAATGAGCAGTTCTTC.

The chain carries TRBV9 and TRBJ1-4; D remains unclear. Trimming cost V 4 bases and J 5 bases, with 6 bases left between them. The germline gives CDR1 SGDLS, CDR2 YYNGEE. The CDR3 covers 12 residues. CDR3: CASSTRNEKLFF. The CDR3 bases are TGTGCCAGCAGCACCCGAAATGAAAAACTGTTTTTT.

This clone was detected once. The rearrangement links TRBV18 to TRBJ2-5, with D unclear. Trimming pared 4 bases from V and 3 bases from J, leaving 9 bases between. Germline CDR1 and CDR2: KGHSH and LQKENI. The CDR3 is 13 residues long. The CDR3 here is CASSLGQKETQYF. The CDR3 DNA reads TGTGCCAGCTCACTAGGGCAGAAAGAGACCCAGTACTTC.

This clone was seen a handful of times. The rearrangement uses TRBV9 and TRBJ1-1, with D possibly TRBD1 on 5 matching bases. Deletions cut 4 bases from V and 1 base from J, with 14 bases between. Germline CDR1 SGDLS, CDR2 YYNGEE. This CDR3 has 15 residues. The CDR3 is CASSFKGDSNTEAFF. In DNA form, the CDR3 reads TGTGCCAGCAGCTTCAAAGGGGACTCGAACACTGAAGCTTTCTTT.

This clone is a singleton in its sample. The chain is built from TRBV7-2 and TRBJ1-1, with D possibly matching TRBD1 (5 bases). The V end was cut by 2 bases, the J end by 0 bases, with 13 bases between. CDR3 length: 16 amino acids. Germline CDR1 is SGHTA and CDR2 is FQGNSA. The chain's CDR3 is CASSLYRGPMNTEAFF. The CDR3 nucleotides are TGTGCCAGCAGCTTATATAGGGGTCCTATGAACACTGAAGCTTTCTTT.

CDR3 loop: CASSLRFPLGEQFF. CDR3 nucleotide sequence: TGTGCCAGCAGCTTACGGTTCCCCTTGGGTGAGCAGTTCTTC. The chain combines TRBV7-9 with TRBJ2-1; no definite D call. The length of the CDR3 is 14 residues. Germline V gene lookup returns CDR1 SEHNR and CDR2 FQNEAQ (reference sequence). Deletions cut 2 bases from V and 9 bases from J, with 14 bases between.

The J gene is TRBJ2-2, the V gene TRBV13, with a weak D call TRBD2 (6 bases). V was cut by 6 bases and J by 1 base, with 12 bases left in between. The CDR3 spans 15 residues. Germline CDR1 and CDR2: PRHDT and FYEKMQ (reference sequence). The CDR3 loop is CASSLFGGNTGELFF. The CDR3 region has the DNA TGTGCCAGCAGTCTCTTCGGGGGGAACACCGGGGAGCTGTTTTTT.

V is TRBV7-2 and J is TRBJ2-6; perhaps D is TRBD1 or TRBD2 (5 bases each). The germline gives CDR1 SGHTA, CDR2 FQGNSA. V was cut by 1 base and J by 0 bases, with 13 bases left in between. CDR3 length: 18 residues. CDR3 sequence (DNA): TGTGCCAGCAGCTTAGTTGGGGGTTTGTTCTCTGGGGCCAACGTCCTGACTTTC. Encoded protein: CASSLVGGLFSGANVLTF.

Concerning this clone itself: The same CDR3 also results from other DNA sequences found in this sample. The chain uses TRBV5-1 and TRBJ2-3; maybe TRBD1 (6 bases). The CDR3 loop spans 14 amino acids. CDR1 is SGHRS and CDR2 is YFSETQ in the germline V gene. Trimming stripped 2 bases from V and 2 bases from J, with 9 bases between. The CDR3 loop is CASSLGQSTDTQYF. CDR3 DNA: TGCGCCAGCAGCTTAGGACAGTCCACAGATACGCAGTATTTT.

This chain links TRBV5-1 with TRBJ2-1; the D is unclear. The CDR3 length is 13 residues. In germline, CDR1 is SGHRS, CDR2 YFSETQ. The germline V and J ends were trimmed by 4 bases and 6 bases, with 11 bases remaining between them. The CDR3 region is CASSIDGLNEQFF. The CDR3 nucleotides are TGCGCCAGCAGCATCGACGGTCTCAATGAGCAGTTCTTC.

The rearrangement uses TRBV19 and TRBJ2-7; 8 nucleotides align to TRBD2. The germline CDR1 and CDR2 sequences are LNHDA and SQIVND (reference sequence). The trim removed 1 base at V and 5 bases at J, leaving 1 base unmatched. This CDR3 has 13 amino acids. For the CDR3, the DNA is TGTGCCAGTAGTATAGCGGGGGGGGACGAGCAGTACTTC. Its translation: CASSIAGGDEQYF.